These 3 T cell receptor beta chains originate from one sample sequenced in a study of response to subunit inactivated influenza vaccine. TCRdb itself ran the RT-PCR reads through MiXCR, one entry per CDR3 protein. The sample records about 780,000 distinct CDR3 sequences, approximately 18% being singletons. The sample in question was PBMCs from blood, obtained less than 6 days after vaccination. Every receptor here comes from a man aged 45-60 years who received an inactivated influenza vaccine.

This clonotype was seen a few times. This sequence joins TRBV28 and TRBJ2-5; D remains ambiguous. The germline V gene encodes CDR1 MDHEN and CDR2 SYDVKM. The CDR3 is 12 amino acids. Trimming cost V 5 bases and J 3 bases, with 7 bases left between them. The CDR3 here is CASSMDKETQYF. The DNA of the CDR3 is TGTGCCAGCAGTATGGATAAAGAGACCCAGTACTTC.

This clonotype occurred a few times. V gene TRBV3-1 combines with J gene TRBJ2-1; D is unclear. The length of the CDR3 is 16 residues. Germline loops: CDR1 LGHDT, CDR2 YNNKEL (reference sequence). The V end was cut by 2 bases, the J end by 0 bases, with 11 bases between. The chain's CDR3 is CASSQRSSYSYNEQFF. CDR3 DNA sequence: TGTGCCAGCAGCCAAAGGTCTAGTTACTCCTACAATGAGCAGTTCTTC.

This clonotype has just a few counts. This rearrangement joins TRBV20-1 to TRBJ1-1; TRBD1 matches 7 bases. CDR1 is DFQATT and CDR2 is SNEGSKA in the germline V gene (reference sequence). The CDR3 length is 11 residues. Germline trimming cut 2 bases from V and 7 bases from J; bases unmatched to any gene: 1. The CDR3 nucleotides read TGCAGTGCTAGACCAGGGGGTGAAGCTTTCTTT. This encodes CSARPGGEAFF.